The source of this T cell receptor (beta chain) is a study of regulatory T cells in long-lasting Graves disease. Findings of the study overall: Possibly, accuracy suffered from the small sample size.

On this clonotype: Its antigen is as yet unknown.

As to time point: newly diagnosed GD, antithyroid drugs for less than 3 months. Extracted PBMC RNA gave rise to the TCR library. Construction of TCR beta libraries relied on iRepertoire HTBI primers and on Arm-PCR targeting CDR3 regions. TCRdb independently ran MiXCR on the multiplex PCR reads; one entry per CDR3 protein. The sample shows 680,000 or so distinct CDR3 sequences, roughly 15% of them seen only once. CDR3 size: 15 residues. V was pared by 0 bases and J by 3 bases, with 14 bases between. Germline loops: CDR1 DFQATT, CDR2 SNEGSKA (reference sequence). In addition, the sample was reused for a study of T cells in Graves' hyperthyroidism and ophthalmopathy.

V and J are TRBV20-1 and TRBJ2-5; D is unresolved. The origin of this receptor is a woman in her 30s with Graves disease. Material: peripheral blood mononuclear cells (PBMCs), obtained at new diagnosis, from a patient treated with antithyroid drugs. The CDR3, as DNA: TGCAGTGCTAGAGATAACCCCCGGGCCAAAGAGACCCAGTACTTC. It translates to CSARDNPRAKETQYF.